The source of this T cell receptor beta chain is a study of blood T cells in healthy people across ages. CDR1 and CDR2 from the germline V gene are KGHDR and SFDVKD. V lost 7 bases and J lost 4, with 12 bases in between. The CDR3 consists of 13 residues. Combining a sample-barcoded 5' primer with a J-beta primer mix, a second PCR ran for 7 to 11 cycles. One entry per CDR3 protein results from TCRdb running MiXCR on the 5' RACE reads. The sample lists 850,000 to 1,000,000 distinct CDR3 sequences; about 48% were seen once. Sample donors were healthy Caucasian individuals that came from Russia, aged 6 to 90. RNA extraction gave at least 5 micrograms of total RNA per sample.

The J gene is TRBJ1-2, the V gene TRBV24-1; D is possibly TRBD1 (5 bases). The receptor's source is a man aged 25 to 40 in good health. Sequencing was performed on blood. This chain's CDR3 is CATRGDGPYGYTF. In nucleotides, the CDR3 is TGTGCCACCAGGGGGGACGGACCCTATGGCTACACCTTC.